This T cell receptor beta chain was profiled in a study of T-cell reconstitution after alpha-beta-depleted transplantation in children. This clonotype has more than one count but fewer than ten. Its antigen is still unknown. Unique molecular identifiers were used to barcode this TCRbeta library. TCRdb re-analysed the PCR reads in MiXCR, keeping a single row per CDR3 protein. The top ten clones hold roughly 41% of a sample with nearly 350,000 distinct CDR3 sequences, around 15% of them seen once. Overall study findings and caveats: At day 60, the high TCRbeta diversity found in some patients originated from recipient T cells and thymic progenitors that had survived. Newly made T cells mostly supplied T-cell counts and diversity one year after transplant.

Germline trimming cut 2 bases from V and 6 bases from J; bases unmatched to any gene: 2. Germline-derived CDR1 and CDR2 are SGHRS and YFSETQ. The CDR3 sequence is 13 residues long. The V call is TRBV5-1, the J call TRBJ2-1, with 7 bases identical to TRBD1. This specimen consisted of PBMCs, mostly from graft donor cells, obtained 360 days after TCRalphabeta/CD19-depleted stem cell transplant. The TCR sequence derives from a male patient aged 2 to 10 who had a stem cell transplant for acute lymphoblastic leukemia, so the T cells may come from the graft donor. The CDR3 is CASSFPGGNEQFF. CDR3 nucleotide sequence: TGCGCCAGCAGCTTCCCAGGGGGCAATGAGCAGTTCTTC.